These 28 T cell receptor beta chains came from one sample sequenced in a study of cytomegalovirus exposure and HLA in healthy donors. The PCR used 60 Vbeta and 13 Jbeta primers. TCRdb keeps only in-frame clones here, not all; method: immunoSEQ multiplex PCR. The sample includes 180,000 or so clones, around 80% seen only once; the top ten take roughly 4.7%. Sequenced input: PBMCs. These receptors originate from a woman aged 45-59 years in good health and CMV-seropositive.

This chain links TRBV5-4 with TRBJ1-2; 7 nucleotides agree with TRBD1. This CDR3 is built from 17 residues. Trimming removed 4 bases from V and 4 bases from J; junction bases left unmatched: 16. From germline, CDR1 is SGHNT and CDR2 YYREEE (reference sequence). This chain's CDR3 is CASSQPGQEGYSYGYTF. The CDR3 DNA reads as TGTGCCAGCAGCCAGCCAGGACAGGAGGGATACTCCTATGGCTACACCTTC.

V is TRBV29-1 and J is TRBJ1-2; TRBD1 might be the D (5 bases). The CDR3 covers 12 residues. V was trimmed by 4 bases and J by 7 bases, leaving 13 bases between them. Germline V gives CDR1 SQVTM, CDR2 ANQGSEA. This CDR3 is CSVVTAGRGYTF. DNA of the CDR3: TGCAGCGTTGTGACAGCCGGCCGTGGCTACACCTTC.

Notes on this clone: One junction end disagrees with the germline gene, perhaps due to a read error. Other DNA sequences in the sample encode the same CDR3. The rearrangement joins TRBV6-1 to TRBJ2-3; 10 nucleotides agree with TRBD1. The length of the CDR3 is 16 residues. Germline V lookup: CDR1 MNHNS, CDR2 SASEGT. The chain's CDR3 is CASTEVTGGSPDTQYF. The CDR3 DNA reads TGCGCCAGCACTGAAGTGACAGGGGGCAGTCCAGATACGCAGTATTTT.

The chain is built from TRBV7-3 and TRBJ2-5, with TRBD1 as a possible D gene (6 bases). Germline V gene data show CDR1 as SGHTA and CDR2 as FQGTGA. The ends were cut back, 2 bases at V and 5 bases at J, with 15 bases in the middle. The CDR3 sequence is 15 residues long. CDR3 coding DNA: TGTGCCAGCAGCTTATTTGGTGGGGGCATGGAGACCCAGTACTTC. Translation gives CASSLFGGGMETQYF.

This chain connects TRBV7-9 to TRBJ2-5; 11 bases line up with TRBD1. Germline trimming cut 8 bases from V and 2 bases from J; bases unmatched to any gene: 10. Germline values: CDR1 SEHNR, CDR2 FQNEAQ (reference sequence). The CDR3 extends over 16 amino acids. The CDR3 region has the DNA TGTGCCAGCCTCAGAGGGGACAGGGGGAGACAAGAGACCCAGTACTTC. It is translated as CASLRGDRGRQETQYF.

The CDR3 region is CAWSADRVGTDTQYF. DNA for the CDR3: TGTGCCTGGAGTGCCGACAGGGTGGGCACAGATACGCAGTATTTT. The chain employs TRBV30 and TRBJ2-3; 7 bases are shared with TRBD1. Trimming removed 1 base from V and 1 base from J; junction bases left unmatched: 5. The germline V gene encodes CDR1 GTSNPN and CDR2 SVGIG (reference sequence). The CDR3 is made up of 15 amino acids.

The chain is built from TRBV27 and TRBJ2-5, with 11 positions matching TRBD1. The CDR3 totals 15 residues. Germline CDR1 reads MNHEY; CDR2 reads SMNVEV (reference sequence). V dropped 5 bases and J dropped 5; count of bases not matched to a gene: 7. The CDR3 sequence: CASSRGQGAWETQYF. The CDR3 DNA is TGTGCCAGCAGTCGCGGACAGGGGGCCTGGGAGACCCAGTACTTC.

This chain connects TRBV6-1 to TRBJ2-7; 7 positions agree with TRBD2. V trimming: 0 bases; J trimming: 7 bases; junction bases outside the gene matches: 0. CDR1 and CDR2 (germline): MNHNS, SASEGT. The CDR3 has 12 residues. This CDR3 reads CASSEAGGEQYF. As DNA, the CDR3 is TGTGCCAGCAGTGAAGCGGGGGGGGAGCAGTACTTC.

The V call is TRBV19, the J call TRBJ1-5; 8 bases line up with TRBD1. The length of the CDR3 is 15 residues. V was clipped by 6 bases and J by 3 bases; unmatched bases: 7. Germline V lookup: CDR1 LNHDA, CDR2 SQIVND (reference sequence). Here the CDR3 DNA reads TGTGCCAGTAGACTAGGGACAGGCCACAATCAGCCCCAGCATTTT. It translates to CASRLGTGHNQPQHF.

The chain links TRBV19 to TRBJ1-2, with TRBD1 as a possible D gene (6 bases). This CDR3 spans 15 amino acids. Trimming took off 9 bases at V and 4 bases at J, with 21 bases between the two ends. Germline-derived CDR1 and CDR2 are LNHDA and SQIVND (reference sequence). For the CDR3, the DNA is TGTGCCAGCGTCTCCCATCGGGGGGGGGCCTATGGCTACACCTTC. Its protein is CASVSHRGGAYGYTF.

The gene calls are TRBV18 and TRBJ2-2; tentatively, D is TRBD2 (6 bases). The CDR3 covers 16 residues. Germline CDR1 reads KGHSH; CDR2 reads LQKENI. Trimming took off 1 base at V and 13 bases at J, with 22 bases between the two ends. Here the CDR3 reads CASSPQSGQPPSGLFF. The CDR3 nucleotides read TGTGCCAGCTCACCACAAAGCGGGCAACCACCGTCGGGGCTGTTTTTT.

The CDR3 is CASEGQSNTGELFF. CDR3 DNA: TGTGCCAGCGAGGGACAGTCGAACACCGGGGAGCTGTTTTTT. The V gene is TRBV19, the J gene TRBJ2-2; TRBD1 aligns across 7 bases. Losses at the gene ends were 9 bases for V and 0 bases for J; bases not matched to a gene: 4. This CDR3 contains 14 residues. Germline V CDR1 and CDR2: LNHDA, SQIVND (reference sequence).

The DNA of the CDR3 is TGTGCCAGCAGCTTAGGGCGACAGGGGACGAACACCGGGGAGCTGTTTTTT. Protein: CASSLGRQGTNTGELFF. V usage is TRBV7-3 and J usage is TRBJ2-2, with 8 nucleotides matching TRBD1. The germline CDR1 and CDR2 sequences are SGHTA and FQGTGA. The trim removed 2 bases at V and 0 bases at J, leaving 5 bases unmatched. The CDR3 sequence is 17 residues long.

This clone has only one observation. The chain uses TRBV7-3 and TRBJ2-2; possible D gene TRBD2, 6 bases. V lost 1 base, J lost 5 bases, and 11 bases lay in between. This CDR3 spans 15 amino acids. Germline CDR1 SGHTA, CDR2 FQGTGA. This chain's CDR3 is CASSLIAGRTGELFF. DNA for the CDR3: TGTGCCAGCAGCTTAATTGCGGGAAGGACCGGGGAGCTGTTTTTT.

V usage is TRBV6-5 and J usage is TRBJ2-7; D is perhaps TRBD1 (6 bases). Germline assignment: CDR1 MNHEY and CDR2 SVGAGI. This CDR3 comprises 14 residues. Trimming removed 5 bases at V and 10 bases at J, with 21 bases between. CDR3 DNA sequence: TGTGCCAGCAGTACTCTTACAGGGATGGACTCTCAGTACTTC. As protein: CASSTLTGMDSQYF.

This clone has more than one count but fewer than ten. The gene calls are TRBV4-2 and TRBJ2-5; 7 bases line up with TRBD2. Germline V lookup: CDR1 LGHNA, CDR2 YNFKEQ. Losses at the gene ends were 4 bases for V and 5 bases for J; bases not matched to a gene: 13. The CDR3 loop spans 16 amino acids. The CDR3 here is CASSPRTIGRGETQYF. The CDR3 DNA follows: TGTGCCAGCAGCCCCAGGACTATTGGGCGGGGGGAGACCCAGTACTTC.

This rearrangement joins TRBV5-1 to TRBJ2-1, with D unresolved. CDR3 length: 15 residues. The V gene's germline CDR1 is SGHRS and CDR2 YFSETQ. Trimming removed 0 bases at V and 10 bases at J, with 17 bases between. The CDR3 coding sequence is TGCGCCAGCAGCTTGGCTGCCGCCTATACGCCCGAGCAGTTCTTC. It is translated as CASSLAAAYTPEQFF.

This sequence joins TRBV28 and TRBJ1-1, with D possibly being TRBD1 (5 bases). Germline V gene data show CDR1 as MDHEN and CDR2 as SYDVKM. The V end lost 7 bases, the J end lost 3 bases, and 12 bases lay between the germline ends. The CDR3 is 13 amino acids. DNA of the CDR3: TGTGCCAGCACCTCGGACACTTACACTGAAGCTTTCTTT. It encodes CASTSDTYTEAFF.

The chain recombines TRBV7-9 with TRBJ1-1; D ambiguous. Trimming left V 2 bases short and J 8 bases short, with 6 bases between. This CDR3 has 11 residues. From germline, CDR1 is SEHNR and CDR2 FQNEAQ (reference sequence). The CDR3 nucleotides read TGTGCCAGCAGCTTAAGCGAAGAAGCTTTCTTT. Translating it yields CASSLSEEAFF.

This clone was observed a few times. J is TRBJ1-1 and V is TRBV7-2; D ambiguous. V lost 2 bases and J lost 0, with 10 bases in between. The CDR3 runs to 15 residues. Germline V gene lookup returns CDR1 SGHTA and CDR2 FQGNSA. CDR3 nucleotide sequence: TGTGCCAGCAGCTTACAGACAACCCTGAACACTGAAGCTTTCTTT. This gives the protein CASSLQTTLNTEAFF.

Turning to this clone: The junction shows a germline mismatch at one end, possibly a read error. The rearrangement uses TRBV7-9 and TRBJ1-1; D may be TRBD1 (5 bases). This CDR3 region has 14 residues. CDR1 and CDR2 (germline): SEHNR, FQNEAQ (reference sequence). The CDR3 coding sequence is TGTTCCAGCAGCCAGCAGGGTGGGAACACTGAAGCTTTCTTT. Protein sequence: CSSSQQGGNTEAFF.

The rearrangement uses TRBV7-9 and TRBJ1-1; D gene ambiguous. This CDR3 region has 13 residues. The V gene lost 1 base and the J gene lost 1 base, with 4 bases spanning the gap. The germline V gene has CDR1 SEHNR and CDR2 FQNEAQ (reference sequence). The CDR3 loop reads CASSLGANTEAFF. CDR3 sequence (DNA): TGTGCCAGCAGCTTAGGGGCGAACACTGAAGCTTTCTTT.

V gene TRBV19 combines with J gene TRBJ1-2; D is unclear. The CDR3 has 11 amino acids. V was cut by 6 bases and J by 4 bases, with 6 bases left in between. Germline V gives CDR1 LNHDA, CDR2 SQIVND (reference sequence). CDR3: CASRGAYGYTF. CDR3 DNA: TGTGCCAGTAGGGGAGCCTATGGCTACACCTTC.

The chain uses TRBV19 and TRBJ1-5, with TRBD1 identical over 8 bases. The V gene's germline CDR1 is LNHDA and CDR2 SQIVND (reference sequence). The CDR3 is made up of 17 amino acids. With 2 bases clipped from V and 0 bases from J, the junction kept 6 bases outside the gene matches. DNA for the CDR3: TGTGCCAGTAGTATAACAGGGGGTTTCGATAGCAATCAGCCCCAGCATTTT. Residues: CASSITGGFDSNQPQHF.

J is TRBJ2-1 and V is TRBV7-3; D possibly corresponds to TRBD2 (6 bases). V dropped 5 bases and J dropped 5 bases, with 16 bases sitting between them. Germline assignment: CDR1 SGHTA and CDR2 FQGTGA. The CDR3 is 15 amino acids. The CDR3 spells CASSPPGASHNEQFF. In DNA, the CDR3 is TGTGCCAGCAGCCCCCCGGGAGCTAGCCACAATGAGCAGTTCTTC.

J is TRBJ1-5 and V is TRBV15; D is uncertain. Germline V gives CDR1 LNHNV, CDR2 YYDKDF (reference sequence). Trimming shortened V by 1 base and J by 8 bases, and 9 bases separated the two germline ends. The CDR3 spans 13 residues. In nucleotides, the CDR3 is TGTGCCACCAGCAGAGTGGCGGAGAAGCCCCAGCATTTT. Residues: CATSRVAEKPQHF.

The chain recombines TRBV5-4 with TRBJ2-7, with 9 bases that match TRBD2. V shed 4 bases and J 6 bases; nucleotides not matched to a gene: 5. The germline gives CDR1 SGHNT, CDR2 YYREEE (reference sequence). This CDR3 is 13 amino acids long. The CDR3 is CASSLGLAGEQYF. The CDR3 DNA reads TGTGCCAGCAGCCTGGGACTAGCCGGCGAGCAGTACTTC.

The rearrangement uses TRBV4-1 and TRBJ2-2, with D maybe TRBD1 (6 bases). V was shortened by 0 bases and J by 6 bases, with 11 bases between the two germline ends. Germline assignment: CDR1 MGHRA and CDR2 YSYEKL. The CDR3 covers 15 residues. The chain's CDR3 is CASSQDWQGPGELFF. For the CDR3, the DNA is TGCGCCAGCAGCCAAGATTGGCAGGGGCCCGGGGAGCTGTTTTTT.